Below, 5 T cell receptor beta chains from the same sample are listed, as sequenced in a study of blood T cell repertoires in COVID-19. Method: immunoSEQ multiplex PCR; TCRdb's copy keeps in-frame clones and lacks some. The sample lists under 200,000 clones, around 90% seen once, with about 8.1% in the top ten. The sequenced sample was PBMCs or T cells enriched from blood (not recorded which). These receptors originate from a woman younger than 35 who had recovered from COVID-19.

Written as DNA, the CDR3 is TGTGCCTGGAGTAGGACAGGGTACACTGAAGCTTTCTTT. This sequence encodes CAWSRTGYTEAFF. V gene TRBV30 combines with J gene TRBJ1-1; 8 bases map to TRBD1. The J segment lost 3 bases and the V segment lost 2 bases, leaving 2 bases of the junction unmatched. The CDR3 extends over 13 amino acids. Germline CDR1 reads GTSNPN; CDR2 reads SVGIG (reference sequence).

This clone has just one count. The CDR3 protein is CASRITGVSTGELFF. The CDR3 DNA follows: TGTGCCAGCAGGATTACAGGGGTTTCAACCGGGGAGCTGTTTTTT. V gene TRBV27 combines with J gene TRBJ2-2, with 7 bases lining up with TRBD1. The V gene's germline CDR1 is MNHEY and CDR2 SMNVEV (reference sequence). This CDR3 has 15 amino acids. The V segment lost 6 bases and the J segment 5 bases; nucleotides outside the gene matches: 9.

V is TRBV12-3 or TRBV12-4 and J is TRBJ1-2, with D perhaps TRBD1 (6 bases). V was pared by 7 bases and J by 8 bases, with 17 bases between. CDR3 length: 13 amino acids. For the CDR3, the DNA is TGTGCCAGCACCCCGATGGCAGGGACAGGCTACACCTTC. It translates to CASTPMAGTGYTF.

The chain is built from TRBV20-1 and TRBJ1-6; D is perhaps TRBD1 (6 bases). CDR1 DFQATT and CDR2 SNEGSKA come from the germline V gene (reference sequence). The length of the CDR3 is 13 residues. V lost 3 bases and J lost 7, with 10 bases in between. CDR3 sequence: CSASRTVNSPLHF. DNA of the CDR3: TGCAGTGCTAGTCGGACAGTGAATTCACCCCTCCACTTT.

The chain recombines TRBV5-6 with TRBJ1-5; no clear D gene. The CDR3 length is 15 residues. V was pared by 0 bases and J by 4 bases, with 11 bases between. Germline CDR1 SGHDT, CDR2 YYEEEE. The CDR3 DNA reads as TGTGCCAGCAGCTTGGGTTTTTGGGCGAATCAGCCCCAGCATTTT. Translating it yields CASSLGFWANQPQHF. The variable domain in full, completed from reference TRBV5-6 and TRBJ1-5, reads DAGVTQSPTHLIKTRGQQVTLRCSPKSGHDTVSWYQQALGQGPQFIFQYYEEEERQRGNFPDRFSGHQFPNYSSELNVNALLLGDSALYLCASSLGFWANQPQHFGDGTRLSIL.